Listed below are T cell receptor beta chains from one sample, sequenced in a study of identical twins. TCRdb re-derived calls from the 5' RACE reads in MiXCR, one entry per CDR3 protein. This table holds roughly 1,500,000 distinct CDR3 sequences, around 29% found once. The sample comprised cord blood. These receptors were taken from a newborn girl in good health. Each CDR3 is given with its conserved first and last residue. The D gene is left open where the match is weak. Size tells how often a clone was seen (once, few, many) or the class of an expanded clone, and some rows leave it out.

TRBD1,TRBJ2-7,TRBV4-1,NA,TGCGCCAGCAGCCAAGATTTAGACAGGGGCTACGAGCAGTACTTC,CASSQDLDRGYEQYF
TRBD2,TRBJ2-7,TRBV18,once,TGTGCCAGCTCACCTATCGCTAGCGGGAGCAATGAGCAGTACTTC,CASSPIASGSNEQYF
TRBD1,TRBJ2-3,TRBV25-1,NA,TGTGCCAGCAGTGACCCTACAGGGGTTACAGATACGCAGTATTTT,CASSDPTGVTDTQYF
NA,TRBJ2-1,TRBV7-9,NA,TGTGCCAGCAGCCTAGCAGCTCACAATGAGCAGTTCTTC,CASSLAAHNEQFF
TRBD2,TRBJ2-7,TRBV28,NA,TGTGCCAGCAGTTTACCCTTGTCACTAGCGGGGTCCTACGAGCAGTACTTC,CASSLPLSLAGSYEQYF
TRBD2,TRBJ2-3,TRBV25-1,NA,TGTGCCAGCAGTGAGAGAGGGAGGGCTCGGAAGGGCACAGATACGCAGTATTTT,CASSERGRARKGTDTQYF
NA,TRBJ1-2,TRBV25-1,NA,TGTGCCAGCAGTCCCCAGCGCTCTAACTATGGCTACACCTTC,CASSPQRSNYGYTF
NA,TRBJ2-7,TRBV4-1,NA,TGCGCCAGCAGCCAAGAGATCGGGGCCTACGAGCAGTACTTC,CASSQEIGAYEQYF
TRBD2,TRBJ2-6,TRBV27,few,TGTGCCAGCAGTCCTAGGACTAGTTCGCGCGGGGCCAACGTCCTGACTTTC,CASSPRTSSRGANVLTF
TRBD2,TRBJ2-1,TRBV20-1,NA,TGCAGTGCTACCGGACTAGCGGGAGACAATGAGCAGTTCTTC,CSATGLAGDNEQFF
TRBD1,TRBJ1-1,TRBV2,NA,TGTGCCATTCAGGGGGCTGAAGCTTTCTTT,CAIQGAEAFF
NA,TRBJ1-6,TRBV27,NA,TGTGCCAGCAGGTCACAGGGAATCCCCTATAATTCACCCCTCCACTTT,CASRSQGIPYNSPLHF
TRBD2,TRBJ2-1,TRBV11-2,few,TGTGCCAGCAGCTTAGTACTAGCGGTGGGCAATGAGCAGTTCTTC,CASSLVLAVGNEQFF
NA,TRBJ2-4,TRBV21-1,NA,TGTGCCAGCAGCAAGGGGGAGGTAAACTGGGCCAAAAACATTCAGTACTTC,CASSKGEVNWAKNIQYF
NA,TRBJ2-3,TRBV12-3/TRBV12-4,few,TGTGCCAGCAGTTTAAGGGCAGGGTGGGGCACAGATACGCAGTATTTT,CASSLRAGWGTDTQYF
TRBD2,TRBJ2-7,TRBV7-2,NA,TGTGCCAGCAGCCCAATTGGACTAGCGGCCTACGAGCAGTACTTC,CASSPIGLAAYEQYF
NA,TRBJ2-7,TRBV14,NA,TGTGCCAGCAGCCAAGTGGGATGGCAGTACTTC,CASSQVGWQYF
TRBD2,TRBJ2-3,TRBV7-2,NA,TGTGCCAGCAGCCCCGAGCTAGCGGGGGGCACAGATACGCAGTATTTT,CASSPELAGGTDTQYF
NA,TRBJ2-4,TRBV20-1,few,TGCAGTGCTAGGGGAAGAGACTATATTCAGTACTTC,CSARGRDYIQYF
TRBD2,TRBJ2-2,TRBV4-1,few,TGCGCCAGCAGCCAGGGACTAGCGGGAGTCGGCACCGGGGAGCTGTTTTTT,CASSQGLAGVGTGELFF
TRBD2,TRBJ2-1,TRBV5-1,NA,TGCGCCAGCAGCCGACTAGCGGACAACAATGAGCAGTTCTTC,CASSRLADNNEQFF
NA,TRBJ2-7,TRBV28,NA,TGTGCCAGCAGTTCCGGACAGAGTGAGTACGAGCAGTACTTC,CASSSGQSEYEQYF